This T cell receptor (beta chain) was found in a study of blood T cell repertoires in COVID-19. Data came from immunoSEQ multiplex PCR; TCRdb stores just in-frame clones and leaves some out. The sample yields tens of thousands of clones, roughly 80% seen once. Trimming removed 0 bases at V and 1 base at J, with 8 bases between. This CDR3 is built from 15 residues. The germline V gene has CDR1 SGHDT and CDR2 YYEEEE. The gene calls are TRBV5-6 and TRBJ1-3; D remains ambiguous. Material for sequencing was peripheral blood. The receptor was derived from a woman in her seventies with acute or convalescent COVID-19. The CDR3 here is CASSLGTPSGNTIYF. In DNA, the CDR3 is TGTGCCAGCAGCTTGGGTACTCCTTCTGGAAACACCATATATTTT.